This record concerns one TCR beta chain sequence. This CDR3 has 14 residues. The ends lost 6 bases at V and 6 bases at J; junction bases unmatched: 12. CDR1 is SQVTM and CDR2 is ANQGSEA in the germline V gene. This sample stems from a study of blood T cell repertoires in COVID-19. The overall study: COVID-19 samples, acute and convalescent, were from the United States, Italy and Spain. PBMCs, B-cell-depleted T cells, or T cells were the source of the cDNA or gDNA that made up the material.

In the source study's methods: Amplification of reference gene primers provided the estimated nucleated cell counts. The repertoire was sequenced with immunoSEQ multiplex PCR; TCRdb's copy has only in-frame clones and lacks some. V and J calls and clone size follow that table, whereas D and trimming were derived from the DNA. The top ten clones hold about 6% of a sample with some 200,000 clones, less than 90% of them seen once. The source material was peripheral blood. The clonotype comes from a woman in her forties with acute or convalescent COVID-19. The gene calls are TRBV29-1 and TRBJ1-2; 8 bases are a match to TRBD1. The CDR3 nucleotides read TGCAGCGTCCAGGGTGGACAGGGATTTGATGGCTACACCTTC. It codes for CSVQGGQGFDGYTF.